This T cell receptor (beta chain) was captured in a study of T cells in Graves' hyperthyroidism and ophthalmopathy (dated 2019 in TCRdb). General notes on the study: Peripheral blood was collected at initial diagnosis, before any treatment. Thyroid tissue and blood T-cell repertoires from six Graves' hyperthyroidism patients were also compared in the study. To identify TCR V-J signatures that set the groups apart, the researchers used a discovery cohort of about a hundred patients, made up of 40 to 45 with Graves' ophthalmopathy and 57 with stable Graves' hyperthyroidism. According to the paper, TCR Vbeta CDR3 sequencing was carried out on approximately 140 peripheral blood samples, which came from fewer than 50 ophthalmopathy, 75 or so hyperthyroidism and around 17 progressor patients. An independent validation cohort of 18 to 20 hyperthyroidism patients and approximately 17 patients who later progressed to ophthalmopathy tested prospective prediction of ophthalmopathy. For training and testing, the 100 patients in the discovery cohort were randomly divided in a 7:3 ratio. After blood sampling, hyperthyroidism patients were treated with methimazole at a starting dose of 30 mg daily, and ophthalmopathy patients were treated with high-dose intravenous methylprednisolone. The research as a whole found: In validation, progression to ophthalmopathy was predicted by the model with 55% to 71% sensitivity and just over 72% specificity, a median of roughly 6.4 months before onset. A 13 V-J signature model separated ophthalmopathy from stable hyperthyroidism, with about 90% sensitivity and around 84% specificity in cross-validation and 80%/75% in testing. Most expanded thyroid clonotypes (frequency above 0.001) were also detected in blood, suggesting blood repertoires may reflect thyroid immune responses. Sample size was not statistically predetermined, and blinding of investigators to group allocation was not performed.

Amplification of TCR beta CDR3 regions was carried out from RNA transcripts. The TCR CDR3 was subjected to a first round of RT-PCR using the HTBI primer set and the Qiagen OneStep RT-PCR kit. A second multiplex PCR round built the libraries, followed by size selection and purification. Libraries were sequenced paired-end with 100 bp reads on an Illumina HiSeq2000. The study's own analysis went as follows. SOAPnuke was used to process the raw data, with reads discarded if the reads contained adapters or uncalled bases, had a mean Phred below 15, or lacked an exact constant-primer or identifier match. COPE v1.2.5 was used to merge high-quality paired reads, and clonotypes were defined as unique nucleotide sequences. MiTCR v1.1 was used to align clonotypes to the IMGT TRBV, TRBD and TRBJ reference segments. Analysis was restricted to V-J combinations with a frequency above 0.0001, which covered over 98% of repertoires. A TCS score was defined as the ratio of F50 (clonal expansion) to E x V (chaos), with BLOSUM62-based TCRdist applied between CDR3 peptides within each V-J. Welch's t-statistics and random forest reduced approximately 520 V-J features to fewer than 15, which were used in a naive Bayes classifier (R e1071). TCRdb's own reprocessing of the public reads used fastp at Q25 and MiXCR and kept productive beta chains. Every distinct CDR3 protein forms one entry, paired with its most common genes and DNA. Here the V and J calls rest on TCRdb's processing, not on the authors' analysis. The sample yields around 600,000 distinct CDR3 sequences; approximately 15% were counted once. The ten largest clones capture roughly 3.5% of the sample.

CDR1 is given as SNHLY and CDR2 as FYNNEI, both from the germline V gene. V is cut back by 6 bases and J by 0 bases, with 8 bases in the junction unmatched. From cysteine to phenylalanine, the CDR3 is 17 amino acids long. CDR3 DNA only is kept here, 51 bases in frame from base 1. This clonotype was recorded many times. Which antigen it targets is not known. No quality values exist for individual bases; no much larger clone is one base distant. Ophthalmopathy patients had moderately to severely active disease, with a Clinical Activity Score of 3 or more, a NOSPECS grade of 4 or more, and a disease duration of less than 3 months. The study excluded patients with uncontrolled infections, other autoimmune diseases, pregnancy or lactation. Diagnoses relied on clinical symptoms, serum thyroxine and TRAb, thyroid ultrasound and orbital computed tomography. PBMCs were separated from 10 ml of fresh peripheral blood using Ficoll-Paque density gradient centrifugation. Trizol reagent was used to extract total RNA, and RNA quality was then checked on an Agilent 2100 Bioanalyzer.

This sequence uses TRBV2 and TRBJ2-7, and 13 junctional nucleotides match TRBD2. This TCR came from a middle-aged woman with Graves' ophthalmopathy. Source material: blood. The CDR3 reads CASRGGLAGPTSYEQYF. The nucleotide sequence reads as follows: TGTGCCAGCAGGGGGGGACTAGCGGGACCCACCTCCTACGAGCAGTACTTC.